This T cell receptor beta chain is from a study of beta chain features in type 1 diabetes. Broader study findings: VDJ junctions from type 1 diabetes patients carried fewer insertions and larger deletions. Researchers cautioned that cDNA sequencing could over-represent cells with high TCR expression. In every one of the four CD4+ subsets, TCRB CDR3s were moderately but significantly shorter in Type 1 diabetes patients.

Using CD45RO/CCR7/CD25/CD127/CD95/CD27, CD4+ naive, central memory, regulatory and stem cell-like memory cells were sorted. Without exception, sorted populations had purity beyond 95%. Expressed TCRB transcripts got sequenced, as all isolated RNA was reverse transcribed. Data came from immunoSEQ multiplex PCR; TCRdb stores just in-frame clones and leaves some out. The sample contains roughly 160,000 clones, about 8.3% of which appear only once. This clone was seen more than once but under ten times. As yet, its antigen is unknown. What was sequenced was central memory CD4+ T cells from blood. The clonotype was recovered from a woman younger than 35 with type 1 diabetes.

This CDR3 reads CASSLEGAGANYGYTF. DNA for the CDR3: TGTGCCAGCAGCTTAGAGGGGGCGGGAGCTAACTATGGCTACACCTTC. The rearrangement uses TRBV11-2 and TRBJ1-2; perhaps TRBD1 as D (6 bases). The germline V and J ends were trimmed by 0 bases and 0 bases, with 11 bases remaining between them. The CDR3 covers 16 residues. In germline, CDR1 is SGHAT, CDR2 FQNNGV.